This T cell receptor beta chain was recovered during a study of blood T cells in healthy people across ages. Findings of the study overall: With age, beta diversity per million T cells declined roughly linearly, significantly by approximately 41. Donor CMV status, an unknown factor, possibly confounded changes in expanded clonotypes.

Through a sample-barcoded 5' primer and a J-beta primer mix, a second PCR was run for roughly 7 to 11 cycles. All samples yielded 2.5 million or more CDR3-containing paired-end reads. TCRdb itself ran the 5' RACE reads through MiXCR, one entry per CDR3 protein. The sample gives 1,100,000 or so distinct CDR3 sequences, 45% of which show up once; about 19% is in the top ten. Samples each had at least 5.5 micrograms of total RNA extracted. The table lists this clonotype with a few counts. Its specificity is unknown. V was trimmed by 2 bases and J by 5 bases, leaving 11 bases between them. Germline lookup yields CDR1 SGHRS and CDR2 YFSETQ. The CDR3 consists of 13 residues.

Sample: blood. This clonotype originated in a woman aged 55-70 years in good health. The chain has TRBV5-1 and TRBJ2-7; D may be TRBD1 (6 bases). The CDR3 here is CASSFFGGDEQYF. DNA for the CDR3: TGCGCCAGCAGCTTCTTTGGGGGCGACGAGCAGTACTTC.